This entry concerns a single TCR beta chain. This clone was detected once. No cognate antigen has been identified for it. Per-base qualities were not stored, and no clone one base away is much larger. Collaborating institutions collected whole blood in K2EDTA tubes following their own protocols. For TCRbeta analysis, collaborators shipped samples as frozen whole blood, isolated PBMCs, or DNA extracted from either of those sample types. This entry comes from a study of blood T cell repertoires in COVID-19 (TCRdb year 2020). In terms of the full investigation: The collaborator samples originated in the United States, Italy and Spain and spanned the acute and convalescent phases of COVID-19. Sample metadata almost always included a de-identified subject ID, COVID-19 status, age in years and sex. The material from the prospective study consisted of cDNA or gDNA derived from T cells, B-cell-depleted T cells, or PBMCs. Samples came from the ongoing ImmuneRACE study (first 160 participants) plus 1,254 subjects from 6 global collaborators. Deeply sampled blood TCRbeta repertoires from subjects exposed to, actively infected with, or recovered from COVID-19 were included in the dataset. HLA class I and class II types, where available, came from metadata supplied by the sample provider rather than from assay-based typing. A freely available public database, intended as a resource for researchers studying the immune response to SARS-CoV-2, is where the repertoires were released. Beyond this particular receptor, the publication reports: The quantity of clinical and demographic metadata differed by source and by participant and was supplied without curation.

CDR3 length: 15 amino acids, cysteine to phenylalanine. Kept here is only the CDR3 DNA, which spans 45 bases and is read in frame from base 1. Based on the germline V gene, the CDR1 and CDR2 sequences are SGHRS and YFSETQ. The junction carries 12 bases between V and J, which are trimmed by 1 base and 2 bases respectively. TCRbeta CDR3 regions were amplified from genomic DNA by means of the immunoSEQ Assay, a bias-controlled multiplex PCR. Processing in the source paper ran as follows. Within the assay, amplification of reference gene primers was used to estimate how many nucleated cells each sample contained. Sequence reads were collapsed and filtered to measure the absolute abundance of every unique TCRbeta CDR3 rearrangement. For each sample, productive Simpson clonality was calculated as the square root of Simpson's diversity index across productive rearrangements. What TCRdb holds here is the immuneACCESS table cut down to in-frame rearrangements. Part of the clones is not present; checked against another copy, under half of the missing clones reflect an unresolved V gene, and the others are unexplained. V and J calls and clone size are as listed in that table; D and trimming were resolved from the DNA. The sample table lists some 66,000 clones, 91% of them with a count of one. The top ten constitute approximately 7.9% of the sample.

The sequence was collected from a human donor in a cohort sampled during active COVID-19. The sequence links TRBV5-1 to TRBJ2-5, with an unclear D gene assignment. Sequencing input: peripheral blood. The encoded CDR3 is CASSLSVKKQETQYF. The bases are TGCGCCAGCAGCTTGTCGGTAAAGAAACAAGAGACCCAGTACTTC.